This passage covers 20 T cell receptor beta chains from one sample sequenced in a study of blood T cell repertoires in COVID-19. Sequencing used immunoSEQ multiplex PCR; TCRdb keeps in-frame clones, though not all of them. Among roughly 250,000 clones listed, about 87% were seen once. What was sequenced was peripheral blood. These receptors originate from a man aged 60 to 69 who had recovered from COVID-19.

The genes are TRBV12-3 or TRBV12-4 and TRBJ1-1, with no clear D. V lost 3 bases and J lost 7, with 9 bases in between. CDR3 length equals 12 residues. The CDR3 DNA reads as TGTGCCAGCAGTTTCAAAGGGAGTGAAGCTTTCTTT. Translating gives CASSFKGSEAFF.

This chain joins TRBV25-1 and TRBJ1-2, with TRBD1 matching over 7 bases. Germline values: CDR1 MGHDK, CDR2 SYGVNS. This CDR3 is 15 amino acids long. The V segment lost 4 bases and the J segment 7 bases; nucleotides outside the gene matches: 12. The CDR3 DNA is TGTGCCAGCAGTGCTCTGACCCGGACAGGAGGTGGCTACACCTTC. Translation gives CASSALTRTGGGYTF.

The genes are TRBV29-1 and TRBJ1-3; D not certain. CDR1 is SQVTM, CDR2 ANQGSEA, per germline. V shed 4 bases and J shed 0 bases, with 7 bases lying between them. CDR3 length equals 13 residues. The CDR3 region is CSVVVSSGNTIYF. The CDR3 DNA reads as TGCAGCGTTGTAGTTTCCTCTGGAAACACCATATATTTT.

The chain combines TRBV30 with TRBJ2-3, with a weak D call TRBD2 (7 bases). The CDR3 spans 14 residues. V was pared by 4 bases and J by 1 base, with 12 bases between. Germline assignment: CDR1 GTSNPN and CDR2 SVGIG (reference sequence). CDR3 bases: TGTGCCTGGACCACGGGGGGCCGCACAGATACGCAGTATTTT. Translating it yields CAWTTGGRTDTQYF.

This rearrangement joins TRBV5-1 to TRBJ2-7; 10 bases line up with TRBD2. The junction had 11 bases not matched to a gene; V was cut back by 4 bases and J by 7 bases. The CDR3 is 15 residues long. Germline lookup yields CDR1 SGHRS and CDR2 YFSETQ. In nucleotides, the CDR3 is TGCGCCAGCAGCCTCACGACTAGCGGGTTGAGAGAGCAGTACTTC. Protein: CASSLTTSGLREQYF.

This clone was detected once. V usage is TRBV19 and J usage is TRBJ2-3; 12 bases align to TRBD2. Germline values: CDR1 LNHDA, CDR2 SQIVND (reference sequence). This CDR3 spans 17 amino acids. The V segment lost 1 base and the J segment 5 bases; nucleotides outside the gene matches: 7. CDR3 nucleotide sequence: TGTGCCAGTAGTATAGCGACTAGCGGGGGATTCCTAGATACGCAGTATTTT. Encoded protein: CASSIATSGGFLDTQYF. Full variable domain (rest looked up from reference TRBV19 and TRBJ2-3): DGGITQSPKYLFRKEGQNVTLSCEQNLNHDAMYWYRQDPGQGLRLIYYSQIVNDFQKGDIAEGYSVSREKKESFPLTVTSAQKNPTAFYLCASSIATSGGFLDTQYFGPGTRLTVL.

The chain uses TRBV6-2 or TRBV6-3 and TRBJ2-7; possible D gene TRBD1, 5 bases. The CDR3 is made up of 14 amino acids. V lost 6 bases and J lost 4, with 16 bases in between. Germline assignment: CDR1 MNHEY and CDR2 SVGEGT. As DNA, the CDR3 is TGTGCCAGCAGCTTAGGGGTCGTAAGATACGAGCAGTACTTC. Translating gives CASSLGVVRYEQYF.

The chain links TRBV19 to TRBJ1-1; 9 bases are shared with TRBD1. This CDR3 has 15 amino acids. The ends lost 3 bases at V and 5 bases at J; junction bases unmatched: 7. Germline assignment: CDR1 LNHDA and CDR2 SQIVND (reference sequence). As DNA, the CDR3 is TGTGCCAGTAGTATTCTCGGACAGGGGAGGACTGAAGCTTTCTTT. Translating it yields CASSILGQGRTEAFF.

The chain employs TRBV10-2 and TRBJ1-6, with D perhaps matching TRBD1 (5 bases). The CDR3 spans 13 residues. Germline lookup yields CDR1 WSHSY and CDR2 SAAADI. V dropped 8 bases and J dropped 7 bases, with 12 bases sitting between them. In DNA form, the CDR3 reads TGCGCCAGCCTAGACAGCCACAATTCACCCCTCCACTTT. Translation: CASLDSHNSPLHF.

This clone was recorded once. This chain joins TRBV12-3 or TRBV12-4 and TRBJ2-1; the match to TRBD1 covers 8 bases. The length of the CDR3 is 12 residues. V lost 8 bases and J lost 8; bases outside the gene matches: 5. CDR3 residues: CASRDRWDEQFF. CDR3 in DNA: TGTGCCAGCCGGGACAGGTGGGATGAGCAGTTCTTC.

In DNA form, the CDR3 reads TGTGCCAGTAGGGCCGGGACAGGGGTCTCCTACGAGCAGTACTTC. Its protein is CASRAGTGVSYEQYF. The rearrangement uses TRBV19 and TRBJ2-7; 10 bases map to TRBD1. The CDR3 extends over 15 amino acids. Germline lookup yields CDR1 LNHDA and CDR2 SQIVND (reference sequence). Trimming at V came to 6 bases and at J to 0 bases, leaving 5 bases not matched to a gene.

This chain uses TRBV10-1 with TRBJ2-1, with D possibly matching TRBD1 (5 bases). CDR1 WNHNN and CDR2 SYGVQD come from the germline V gene (reference sequence). This CDR3 spans 14 amino acids. Trimming pared 3 bases from V and 2 bases from J, leaving 8 bases between. DNA for the CDR3: TGCGCCAGCAGTGACAGGGCCGCCTACAATGAGCAGTTCTTC. As protein: CASSDRAAYNEQFF.

The CDR3 spells CASPPGQSRTEAFF. In DNA form, the CDR3 reads TGTGCCAGCCCTCCGGGACAGAGCCGCACTGAAGCTTTCTTT. This chain links TRBV25-1 with TRBJ1-1; 7 positions match TRBD1. The CDR3 has 14 residues. Germline CDR1 MGHDK, CDR2 SYGVNS. Unmatched junction bases numbered 10, after V lost 8 bases and J lost 4 bases.

This clone appeared once. This rearrangement joins TRBV20-1 to TRBJ1-5; no reliable D call. CDR1 DFQATT and CDR2 SNEGSKA come from the germline V gene (reference sequence). The CDR3 covers 12 residues. Trimming shortened V by 3 bases and J by 3 bases, and 6 bases separated the two germline ends. The CDR3 sequence is CSASYSNQPQHF. Written as DNA, the CDR3 is TGCAGTGCTAGTTACTCCAATCAGCCCCAGCATTTT.

The chain is built from TRBV9 and TRBJ1-1, with a possible D match to TRBD1 (6 bases). Germline V gene sequence: CDR1 SGDLS, CDR2 YYNGEE. Trimming took 3 bases from V and 0 from J, leaving 12 bases between them. The CDR3 loop spans 15 amino acids. CDR3 sequence: CASSADSTMNTEAFF. The CDR3 region has the DNA TGTGCCAGCAGCGCGGACAGTACTATGAACACTGAAGCTTTCTTT. The variable domain in full, with the rest retrieved from reference TRBV9 and TRBJ1-1, is DSGVTQTPKHLITATGQRVTLRCSPRSGDLSVYWYQQSLDQGLQFLIQYYNGEERAKGNILERFSAQQFPDLHSELNLSSLELGDSALYFCASSADSTMNTEAFFGQGTRLTVV.

The rearrangement uses TRBV2 and TRBJ2-5; 8 bases are a match to TRBD2. J was trimmed by 1 base and V by 3 bases; bases with no gene match: 4. Germline CDR1 is SNHLY and CDR2 is FYNNEI. The length of the CDR3 is 15 residues. The CDR3 spells CASSELAGTQETQYF. In nucleotides, the CDR3 is TGTGCCAGCAGTGAGCTAGCGGGCACCCAAGAGACCCAGTACTTC. The variable domain in full, with the rest retrieved from reference TRBV2 and TRBJ2-5, is EPEVTQTPSHQVTQMGQEVILRCVPISNHLYFYWYRQILGQKVEFLVSFYNNEISEKSEIFDDQFSVERPDGSNFTLKIRSTKLEDSAMYFCASSELAGTQETQYFGPGTRLLVL.

The chain is built from TRBV11-2 and TRBJ2-1; perhaps TRBD2 as D (5 bases). This CDR3 spans 14 amino acids. Germline assignment: CDR1 SGHAT and CDR2 FQNNGV. With 2 bases removed from V and 7 bases from J, the gap between germline ends came to 12 bases. Here the CDR3 DNA reads TGTGCCAGCAGCTTAATGCTAGCAGGTAATGAGCAGTTCTTC. The encoded protein is CASSLMLAGNEQFF.

The V and J genes are TRBV3-1 (or the pseudogene TRBV3-2) and TRBJ2-2; D is undetermined. The CDR3 consists of 16 residues. Germline lookup yields CDR1 LGHDT and CDR2 YNNKEL (reference sequence). Deletions cut 0 bases from V and 4 bases from J, with 12 bases between. The CDR3 DNA follows: TGTGCCAGCAGCCAAGATCTGGCAGGTCTCACCGGGGAGCTGTTTTTT. Its protein is CASSQDLAGLTGELFF.

The chain is built from TRBV5-1 and TRBJ2-5; possible D gene TRBD1, 6 bases. The CDR3 loop spans 17 amino acids. Germline V lookup: CDR1 SGHRS, CDR2 YFSETQ. The V and J ends lost 3 bases and 5 bases respectively, with 23 bases between them. CDR3 sequence (DNA): TGCGCCAGCAGCTCTTCCCCTTCCGGACAGCTCGGGGAGACCCAGTACTTC. Its protein is CASSSSPSGQLGETQYF.

This chain joins TRBV6-2 or TRBV6-3 and TRBJ2-1; 7 nucleotides align to TRBD1. The germline CDR1 and CDR2 sequences are MNHEY and SVGEGT. The CDR3 is 15 residues long. J lost 3 bases, V lost 4 bases, and 6 bases had no gene match. The chain's CDR3 is CASSSRGGRYNEQFF. The CDR3 DNA reads TGTGCCAGCAGTTCACGAGGGGGCCGCTACAATGAGCAGTTCTTC.